This T cell receptor beta chain was observed in a study of OX40 agonist ivuxolimab in advanced cancers. The wider study: The study gave patients intravenous ivuxolimab at 0.01 to 10 mg/kg every 2 weeks. Antecedent anti-PD-1, anti-PD-L1 or anti-CTLA-4 therapy was permissible, with around 40% having received some.

Deletions cut 10 bases from V and 4 bases from J, with 19 bases between. Germline lookup yields CDR1 MNHEY and CDR2 SMNVEV (reference sequence). The CDR3 covers 14 residues. The assay was immunoSEQ multiplex PCR, and TCRdb's table has in-frame clones only and misses some. The profile covers about 64,000 clones, with 84% appearing a single time and approximately 2.2% taken by the ten largest. The input for sequencing was CD4+ or CD8+ T cells sorted from blood, taken in a trial of the OX40 agonist ivuxolimab. This clonotype was sampled from an adult with an advanced solid tumor such as melanoma, head and neck, liver or kidney cancer. The chain joins TRBV27 to TRBJ1-2, with D possibly matching TRBD1 (6 bases). CDR3: CATSRDIAVYGYTF. The CDR3 nucleotides are TGTGCCACCTCACGGGACATTGCTGTCTATGGCTACACCTTC.